The T cell receptor beta chain described here comes from a study of T-cell memory formation after mild COVID-19. From the 5' RACE reads, TCRdb called clonotypes with MiXCR, one entry per CDR3 protein. The table has 40,000 to 45,000 distinct CDR3 sequences, 7.3% seen once. This CDR3 has 13 residues. Of note for this clonotype: The junction does not match germline at one end; this may be a read error.

The source of this sequence is a man aged 18 to 29 who had mild COVID-19 (a few samples of this study predate the infection). Cell type and time point are not known. The sequenced sample was PBMCs or a T cell subset sorted from them (not recorded which). The V and J genes are TRBV12-3 or TRBV12-4 and TRBJ1-2; D is unresolved. CDR3 protein: CASSLIGPQDGAF. The CDR3 DNA reads TGTGCCAGCAGTTTGATCGGCCCGCAAGATGGTGCCTTC.